This TCR beta chain derives from a study of identical twins' blood T cells. Study-level results: Each donor's most abundant TCRbeta clonotypes shared more CDR3 sequences with her twin than unrelated donors. Twins shared about as many clonotypes as their cloneset sizes predicted.

From the 5' RACE reads, TCRdb called clonotypes with MiXCR, one entry per CDR3 protein. The table records 350,000 to 450,000 distinct CDR3 sequences, over 25% of them present only once. There are a few counts of this clonotype. Its antigen remains unidentified. The donors were healthy female monozygous twins, three pairs in total. The trim removed 6 bases at V and 8 bases at J, leaving 10 bases unmatched. This CDR3 spans 15 amino acids. Germline V lookup: CDR1 SQVTM, CDR2 ANQGSEA. Sequenced sample: PBMCs. The J gene is TRBJ2-1, the V gene TRBV29-1, with TRBD2 matching over 13 bases. The receptor was derived from a woman aged 18-55 years in good health. The CDR3 DNA reads TGCAGCGTAGAAACGGGACTAGCGGGAAGGGATGAGCAGTTCTTC. It encodes CSVETGLAGRDEQFF.